This T cell receptor beta chain stems from a study of cytomegalovirus exposure and HLA in healthy donors. General study points: Reports showed the classifier diagnosing cytomegalovirus status with high specificity and sensitivity. Through in vitro validation, a few CMV-associated chains were shown to be specific for CMV antigens.

Germline CDR1 MNHNS, CDR2 SASEGT. After removal of 10 bases from V and 3 bases from J, the junction contained 8 bases not matched to a gene. There are 13 residues in the CDR3. Worth noting for this clone: The antigen remains unidentified.

Repertoires were generated with immunoSEQ multiplex PCR, while TCRdb's copy carries only in-frame clones and drops some. Of more than 140,000 clones in the sample, 85% to 90% were seen once. This receptor was obtained from a woman aged 18-29 years in good health and CMV-seropositive. The sequenced sample consisted of PBMCs. This chain uses TRBV6-1 with TRBJ2-7, with TRBD2 identical over 8 bases. CDR3 in amino acids: CATHRGGSYEQYF. The CDR3 DNA is TGTGCCACCCATCGGGGGGGAAGCTACGAGCAGTACTTC.